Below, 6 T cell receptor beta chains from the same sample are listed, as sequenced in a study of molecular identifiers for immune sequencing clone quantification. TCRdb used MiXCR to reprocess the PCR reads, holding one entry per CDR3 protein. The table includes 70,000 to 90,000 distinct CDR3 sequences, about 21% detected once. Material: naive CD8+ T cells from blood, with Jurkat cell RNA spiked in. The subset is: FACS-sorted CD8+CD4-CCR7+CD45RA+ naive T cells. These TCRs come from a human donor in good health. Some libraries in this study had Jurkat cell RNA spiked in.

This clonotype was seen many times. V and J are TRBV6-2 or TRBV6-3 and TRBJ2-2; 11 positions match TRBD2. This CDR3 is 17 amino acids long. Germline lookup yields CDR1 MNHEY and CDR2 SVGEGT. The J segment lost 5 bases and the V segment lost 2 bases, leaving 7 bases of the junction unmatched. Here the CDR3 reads CASSYALAGDRTGELFF. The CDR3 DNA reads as TGTGCCAGCAGTTACGCACTAGCGGGAGACCGGACCGGGGAGCTGTTTTTT.

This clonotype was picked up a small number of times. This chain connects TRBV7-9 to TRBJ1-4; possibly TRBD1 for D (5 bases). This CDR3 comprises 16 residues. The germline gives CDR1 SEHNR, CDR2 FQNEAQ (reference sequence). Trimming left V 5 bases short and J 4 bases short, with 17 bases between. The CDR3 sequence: CASSPLDSSLNEKLFF. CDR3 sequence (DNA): TGTGCCAGCAGCCCGTTAGACAGTTCGCTTAATGAAAAACTGTTTTTT.

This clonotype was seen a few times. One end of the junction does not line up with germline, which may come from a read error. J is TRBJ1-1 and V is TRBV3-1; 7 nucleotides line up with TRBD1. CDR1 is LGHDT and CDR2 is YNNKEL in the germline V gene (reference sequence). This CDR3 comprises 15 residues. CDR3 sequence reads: CASRDYRGGDTEAYF. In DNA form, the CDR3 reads TGTGCCAGCAGAGATTACAGGGGTGGAGACACTGAAGCTTACTTT.

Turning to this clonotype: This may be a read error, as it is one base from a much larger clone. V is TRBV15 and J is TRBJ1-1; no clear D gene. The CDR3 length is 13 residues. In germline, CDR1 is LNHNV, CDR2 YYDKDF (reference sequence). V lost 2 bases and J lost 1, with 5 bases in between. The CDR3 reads CATSRNQNTEAFF. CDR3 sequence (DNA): TGTGCCACCAGCAGAAACCAGAACACTGAAGCTTTCTTT. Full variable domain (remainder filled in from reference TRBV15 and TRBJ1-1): DAMVIQNPRYQVTQFGKPVTLSCSQTLNHNVMYWYQQKSSQAPKLLFHYYDKDFNNEADTPDNFQSRRPNTSFCFLDIRSPGLGDTAMYLCATSRNQNTEAFFGQGTRLTVV.

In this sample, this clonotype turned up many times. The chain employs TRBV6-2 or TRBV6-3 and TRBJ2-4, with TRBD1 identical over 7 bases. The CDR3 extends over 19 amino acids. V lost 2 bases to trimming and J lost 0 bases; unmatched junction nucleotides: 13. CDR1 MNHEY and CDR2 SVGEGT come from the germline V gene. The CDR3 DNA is TGTGCCAGCAGTTACCCCTCTCGCACAGGGGAACTAGCCAAAAACATTCAGTACTTC. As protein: CASSYPSRTGELAKNIQYF.

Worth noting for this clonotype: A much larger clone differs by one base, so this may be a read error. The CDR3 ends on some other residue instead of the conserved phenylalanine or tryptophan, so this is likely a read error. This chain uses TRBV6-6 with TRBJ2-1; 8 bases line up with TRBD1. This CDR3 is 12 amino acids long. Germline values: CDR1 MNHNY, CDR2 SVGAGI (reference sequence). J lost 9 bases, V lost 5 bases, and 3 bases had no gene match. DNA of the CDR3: TGTGCCAGCAGTGTACAGGGGGGTGAGCAGTTCTCC. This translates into CASSVQGGEQFS.